These T cell receptor beta chains were read from a single sample in a study of OX40 agonist ivuxolimab in advanced cancers. Libraries were prepared by immunoSEQ multiplex PCR; TCRdb keeps only in-frame clonotypes and omits some of them. The sample includes more than 50,000 clones, 80% to 95% seen only once; the top ten take 10% to 15%. This specimen consisted of CD4+ or CD8+ T cells sorted from blood, obtained in a trial of the OX40 agonist ivuxolimab. Receptors were obtained from an adult with an advanced solid tumor such as melanoma, head and neck, liver or kidney cancer. Each CDR3 is given with its conserved first and last residue. The order of the fields is V gene, clone size, J gene, D gene, CDR3 DNA, CDR3 protein. D genes are given only for firm matches. Clone size, where shown, is once, few, many, or a class for clones that have expanded.

v_gene: TRBV28
abundance: -
j_gene: TRBJ1-5
d_gene: -
CDR3nt: TGTGCCAGCAGTCCCCCGGGAGAACATCAGCCCCAGCATTTT
CDR3aa: CASSPPGEHQPQHF

v_gene: TRBV6-5
abundance: -
j_gene: TRBJ1-6
d_gene: -
CDR3nt: TGTGCCAGCACCTTAGAACACCCCTATAATTCACCCCTCCACTTT
CDR3aa: CASTLEHPYNSPLHF

v_gene: TRBV28
abundance: once
j_gene: TRBJ2-5
d_gene: TRBD2
CDR3nt: TGTGCCAGCAGTTTGGGCCCACTAGCGGGAGCAGAGACCCAGTACTTC
CDR3aa: CASSLGPLAGAETQYF

v_gene: TRBV4-2
abundance: -
j_gene: TRBJ2-3
d_gene: -
CDR3nt: TGTGCCAGCAGCCAAGCAGATACGCAGTATTTT
CDR3aa: CASSQADTQYF

v_gene: TRBV7-3
abundance: -
j_gene: TRBJ2-5
d_gene: TRBD1
CDR3nt: TGTGCCAGCAGCCCGGACAGGACCGAGACCCAGTACTTC
CDR3aa: CASSPDRTETQYF

v_gene: TRBV5-1
abundance: -
j_gene: TRBJ1-5
d_gene: TRBD1
CDR3nt: TGCGCCAGCAGCTTGGGGACAGGGGACAGGCAGCCCCAGCATTTT
CDR3aa: CASSLGTGDRQPQHF

v_gene: TRBV5-4
abundance: -
j_gene: TRBJ2-7
d_gene: TRBD1
CDR3nt: TGTGCCAGCAGCTTGTGGGACAGGGGTTACGAGCAGTACTTC
CDR3aa: CASSLWDRGYEQYF

v_gene: TRBV5-1
abundance: -
j_gene: TRBJ2-1
d_gene: -
CDR3nt: TGCGCCAGCAGCTTGTGGGGTCTCAGCAATGAGCAGTTCTTC
CDR3aa: CASSLWGLSNEQFF

v_gene: TRBV19
abundance: -
j_gene: TRBJ1-1
d_gene: -
CDR3nt: TGTGCCAGTCAGAGCGGGCGGAACACTGAAGCTTTCTTT
CDR3aa: CASQSGRNTEAFF

v_gene: TRBV28
abundance: few
j_gene: TRBJ1-1
d_gene: TRBD1
CDR3nt: TGTGCCAGCAGCCTTTGGACAGGGAGGTATACGGGAGCTTTCTTT
CDR3aa: CASSLWTGRYTGAFF

v_gene: TRBV9
abundance: -
j_gene: TRBJ2-3
d_gene: -
CDR3nt: TGTGCCAGCAGCGTAGGAACCGACCAATCTAGCACAGATACGCAGTATTTT
CDR3aa: CASSVGTDQSSTDTQYF

v_gene: TRBV9
abundance: -
j_gene: TRBJ1-6
d_gene: -
CDR3nt: TGTGCCAGCAGCTCAACAGGAAACCCCCTCCACTTT
CDR3aa: CASSSTGNPLHF

v_gene: TRBV2
abundance: -
j_gene: TRBJ2-7
d_gene: -
CDR3nt: TGTGCCAGCTGGGGAAGCTCCTACGAGCAGTACTTC
CDR3aa: CASWGSSYEQYF

v_gene: TRBV29-1
abundance: -
j_gene: TRBJ1-6
d_gene: TRBD1
CDR3nt: TGCAGCGTCGGACAGGACAATAATTCACCCCTCCACTTT
CDR3aa: CSVGQDNNSPLHF

v_gene: TRBV5-6
abundance: once
j_gene: TRBJ2-1
d_gene: -
CDR3nt: TGTGCCAGCAGCGAGCAGATAAACAGTTTCCAAGGGGCCAATGAGCAGTTCTTC
CDR3aa: CASSEQINSFQGANEQFF

v_gene: TRBV18
abundance: -
j_gene: TRBJ1-2
d_gene: -
CDR3nt: TGTGCCAGCTCACCACTCGAGGGCGGTGGCTACACCTTC
CDR3aa: CASSPLEGGGYTF

v_gene: TRBV19
abundance: -
j_gene: TRBJ2-2
d_gene: -
CDR3nt: TGTGCCAGTAGCGGGACTTACGCGAACACCGGGGAGCTGTTTTTT
CDR3aa: CASSGTYANTGELFF

v_gene: TRBV5-4
abundance: -
j_gene: TRBJ2-5
d_gene: -
CDR3nt: TGTGCCAGCAGCTTGTATCTTGGGACGACCCAGTACTTC
CDR3aa: CASSLYLGTTQYF

v_gene: TRBV6-5
abundance: -
j_gene: TRBJ1-1
d_gene: -
CDR3nt: TGTGCCAGCACTCAAGGGACCTCAAACACTGAAGCTTTCTTT
CDR3aa: CASTQGTSNTEAFF

v_gene: TRBV27
abundance: -
j_gene: TRBJ2-5
d_gene: TRBD2
CDR3nt: TGTGCCAGCAGTTTAAGGGGGACTAGCGGGACCGCCGGGCAGTACTTC
CDR3aa: CASSLRGTSGTAGQYF

v_gene: TRBV7-6
abundance: -
j_gene: TRBJ2-3
d_gene: -
CDR3nt: TGTGCCAGCAGCCTGACGCCCATGAGGAGCACAGATACGCAGTATTTT
CDR3aa: CASSLTPMRSTDTQYF

v_gene: TRBV7-2
abundance: -
j_gene: TRBJ2-1
d_gene: TRBD2
CDR3nt: TGTGCCAGCAGCTCCCGGACTAGCGGGAGTGCGGTCCACAATGAGCAGTTCTTC
CDR3aa: CASSSRTSGSAVHNEQFF

v_gene: TRBV5-8
abundance: -
j_gene: TRBJ1-2
d_gene: TRBD1
CDR3nt: TGTGCCAGCAGCTTCCGCTCCCGGGACAGGGGCAACTATGGCTACACCTTC
CDR3aa: CASSFRSRDRGNYGYTF

v_gene: TRBV6-1
abundance: -
j_gene: TRBJ2-7
d_gene: TRBD1
CDR3nt: TGTGCCAGCAGTCGACAGGGGACCTACGAGCAGTACTTC
CDR3aa: CASSRQGTYEQYF

v_gene: TRBV19
abundance: -
j_gene: TRBJ1-6
d_gene: -
CDR3nt: TGTGCCACCCATGTAGGGAGCGGCTCCTATAATTCACCCCTCCACTTT
CDR3aa: CATHVGSGSYNSPLHF

v_gene: TRBV7-6
abundance: -
j_gene: TRBJ2-3
d_gene: TRBD1
CDR3nt: TGTGCCAGCAGCTTTTCAAGAAGCGGGACAGGGGGCATAGATACGCAGTATTTT
CDR3aa: CASSFSRSGTGGIDTQYF

v_gene: TRBV2
abundance: -
j_gene: TRBJ1-1
d_gene: -
CDR3nt: TGTGCCAGCAGCGAGGGACGGAACACTGAAGCTTTCTTT
CDR3aa: CASSEGRNTEAFF

v_gene: TRBV16
abundance: -
j_gene: TRBJ1-2
d_gene: -
CDR3nt: TGTGCCAGCAGCCAATCGATGTCAGACTACAAGGACTATGGCTACACCTTC
CDR3aa: CASSQSMSDYKDYGYTF

v_gene: TRBV4-2
abundance: once
j_gene: TRBJ1-2
d_gene: -
CDR3nt: TGTGCCAGCAGCCCACGGACAGATTATGGCTACACCTTC
CDR3aa: CASSPRTDYGYTF

v_gene: TRBV28
abundance: -
j_gene: TRBJ1-5
d_gene: -
CDR3nt: TGTGCCAGCAGCCGGGACGGAAGCAATCAGCCCCAGCATTTT
CDR3aa: CASSRDGSNQPQHF

v_gene: TRBV28
abundance: -
j_gene: TRBJ1-1
d_gene: TRBD1
CDR3nt: TGTGCCAGCAGCACAGGGGGCGCCGGCGCTGAAGCTTTCTTT
CDR3aa: CASSTGGAGAEAFF

v_gene: TRBV18
abundance: -
j_gene: TRBJ1-4
d_gene: -
CDR3nt: TGTGCCAGCTCACCATGGGCAGGAATTGAAAAACTGTTTTTT
CDR3aa: CASSPWAGIEKLFF

v_gene: TRBV5-1
abundance: -
j_gene: TRBJ2-3
d_gene: -
CDR3nt: TGCGCCAGCAGCTCCCAAGCGGTAACCACAGATACGCAGTATTTT
CDR3aa: CASSSQAVTTDTQYF

v_gene: TRBV28
abundance: -
j_gene: TRBJ1-6
d_gene: -
CDR3nt: TGTGCCAGCGGCTCAGGGGCCCGCTCCTATAATTCACCCCTCCACTTT
CDR3aa: CASGSGARSYNSPLHF

v_gene: TRBV18
abundance: -
j_gene: TRBJ1-5
d_gene: -
CDR3nt: TGTGCCAGCTCACCTATGAATCAGCCCCAGCATTTT
CDR3aa: CASSPMNQPQHF

v_gene: TRBV10-1
abundance: -
j_gene: TRBJ1-5
d_gene: -
CDR3nt: TGCGCCAGCAGTGCAGGCAATCAGCCCCAGCATTTT
CDR3aa: CASSAGNQPQHF

v_gene: TRBV5-1
abundance: -
j_gene: TRBJ2-7
d_gene: -
CDR3nt: TGCGCCAGCAGCCCCCTGGCGGGCAGCTCCTACGAGCAGTACTTC
CDR3aa: CASSPLAGSSYEQYF

v_gene: TRBV4-1
abundance: -
j_gene: TRBJ2-7
d_gene: -
CDR3nt: TGCGCCAGCTCTATCTTGGTGACATCTGACGAGCAGTACTTC
CDR3aa: CASSILVTSDEQYF

v_gene: TRBV7-9
abundance: -
j_gene: TRBJ2-7
d_gene: TRBD1
CDR3nt: TGTGCCAGCAGCTTAGGATTTGGGACAGGGGTCTACGAGCAGTACTTC
CDR3aa: CASSLGFGTGVYEQYF

v_gene: TRBV28
abundance: once
j_gene: TRBJ2-1
d_gene: -
CDR3nt: TGTGCCAGCAGTGGAGGAGTAGCGGACGATATCTACAATGAGCAGTTCTTC
CDR3aa: CASSGGVADDIYNEQFF

v_gene: TRBV5-1
abundance: -
j_gene: TRBJ1-2
d_gene: -
CDR3nt: TGCGCCAGCAGCTTGGCGGGCTTCACGTACTATGGCTACACCTTC
CDR3aa: CASSLAGFTYYGYTF